The 13 T cell receptor beta chains below come from one sample, sequenced in a study of T cells in Graves' hyperthyroidism and ophthalmopathy (dated by TCRdb to about 2019). Library preparation employed multiplex PCR. The sequencer was an Illumina HiSeq 2000. The TCR beta CDR3 regions were amplified from RNA transcripts. The TCR CDR3 was subjected to a first round of RT-PCR using the HTBI primer set and the Qiagen OneStep RT-PCR kit. Through fastp at Q25 and MiXCR, TCRdb rebuilt clones from the public reads, retaining in-frame beta chains. CDR3 protein duplicates are merged, each entry listing the most common genes and DNA. The sample records about half a million distinct CDR3 sequences, 15% to 20% of which are singletons. Over 45% of the sample comes from the top ten. The sequenced sample was blood. Every receptor here comes from a man aged 40-55 years with Graves' ophthalmopathy.

In the case of this clonotype: One junction end does not reproduce the germline sequence, and a read error may be involved. The rearrangement uses TRBV4-1 and TRBJ1-1, with D possibly TRBD1 on 5 matching bases. This CDR3 has 15 residues. The germline V gene has CDR1 MGHRA and CDR2 YSYEKL. CDR3: CASGGKGTVNSEAFF. The CDR3 nucleotides read TGCGCCAGCGGTGGGAAGGGGACGGTGAACAGTGAAGCTTTCTTT.

This clonotype has more than one count but fewer than ten. The rearrangement links TRBV2 to TRBJ2-5; D is undetermined. From germline, CDR1 is SNHLY and CDR2 FYNNEI. CDR3 length: 14 amino acids. V dropped 2 bases and J dropped 6 bases, with 13 bases sitting between them. The CDR3 reads CASSEWLGFKTQYF. DNA of the CDR3: TGTGCCAGCAGTGAATGGCTAGGGTTTAAGACCCAGTACTTC.

This clonotype came up a few times. The rearrangement links TRBV4-1 to TRBJ2-3, with 8 bases lining up with TRBD2. In germline, CDR1 is MGHRA, CDR2 YSYEKL. The length of the CDR3 is 16 residues. V lost 0 bases, J lost 2 bases, and 4 bases stayed unmatched. The CDR3 protein is CASSQEIAGNTDTQYF. The CDR3 region has the DNA TGCGCCAGCAGCCAAGAGATAGCGGGGAACACAGATACGCAGTATTTT.

About this clonotype: This may come from a read error, since a much larger clone is one base off. The chain uses TRBV28 and TRBJ2-6; no clear D. The CDR3 has 15 amino acids. Per the germline V gene, CDR1 is MDHEN and CDR2 is SYDVKM. CDR3 region: CPSSERFSGANVLTF. CDR3 bases: TGTCCCAGCAGTGAACGGTTCTCTGGGGCCAACGTCCTGACTTTC.

The chain is built from TRBV6-1 and TRBJ1-3; the D gene is possibly TRBD1 (5 bases). V was trimmed by 11 bases and J by 0 bases, leaving 11 bases between them. Germline loops: CDR1 MNHNS, CDR2 SASEGT. There are 13 residues in the CDR3. CDR3: CAVSGGSGNTIYF. The DNA for the CDR3 is TGTGCCGTATCGGGGGGCTCTGGAAACACCATATATTTT.

This clonotype was detected many times. The V gene is TRBV6-1, the J gene TRBJ1-3, with D maybe TRBD1 (5 bases). The CDR3 length is 12 residues. V shed 9 bases and J shed 2 bases, with 8 bases lying between them. The germline CDR1 and CDR2 sequences are MNHNS and SASEGT. The CDR3 spells CASRTPGNTIYF. Written as DNA, the CDR3 is TGTGCCAGTCGGACACCTGGAAACACCATATATTTT.

This clonotype was detected ten times or more. The chain combines TRBV12-3 or TRBV12-4 with TRBJ2-7; D gene uncertain. Trimming took 1 base from V and 5 from J, leaving 9 bases between them. There are 13 residues in the CDR3. The CDR3 DNA reads TGTGCCAGCAGTTTAGAGGGAACACACGAGCAGTACTTC. This encodes CASSLEGTHEQYF.

This clonotype was seen ten or more times. This chain links TRBV6-1 with TRBJ1-2; D uncertain. The CDR3 contains 15 residues. Per germline, CDR1 MNHNS and CDR2 SASEGT. V was shortened by 2 bases and J by 0 bases, with 10 bases between the two germline ends. The CDR3 reads CASSENPRANYGYTF. For the CDR3, the DNA is TGTGCCAGCAGTGAAAATCCCAGAGCTAACTATGGCTACACCTTC.

Comment on this clonotype: With a much larger clone just one base away, this may be a read error. This rearrangement joins TRBV20-1 to TRBJ2-1; 14 nucleotides line up with TRBD2. The J call may be faulty, since TRBJ2-7 better matches the DNA end. The CDR3 covers 14 residues. The germline gives CDR1 DFQATT, CDR2 SNEGSKA (reference sequence). The CDR3: CSVTGLAGGNEQYF. CDR3 coding DNA: TGCAGTGTTACCGGACTAGCGGGAGGCAATGAGCAGTACTTC.

This clonotype has at least ten counts. CDR3 DNA: TGCGCCAGCAGCCACCGGGGGCCGGAGGATACGCAGTATTTT. It specifies CASSHRGPEDTQYF. This chain joins TRBV5-1 and TRBJ2-3; D may match TRBD1 or TRBD2 (6 bases each). This CDR3 has 14 residues. CDR1 SGHRS and CDR2 YFSETQ come from the germline V gene. V was trimmed by 4 bases and J by 6 bases, leaving 15 bases between them.

In its sample, this clonotype was seen many times. The rearrangement links TRBV7-2 to TRBJ2-1; 13 nucleotides align to TRBD2. Germline values: CDR1 SGHTA, CDR2 FQGNSA. The CDR3 consists of 15 residues. V dropped 5 bases and J dropped 6; count of bases not matched to a gene: 4. CDR3 loop: CASSPTSGRANEQFF. DNA for the CDR3: TGTGCCAGCAGCCCTACTAGCGGGAGGGCCAATGAGCAGTTCTTC.

The table lists this clonotype with many counts. V is TRBV12-3 or TRBV12-4 and J is TRBJ2-2; 7 bases map to TRBD1. The CDR3 has 14 amino acids. The J segment lost 7 bases and the V segment lost 1 base, leaving 3 bases of the junction unmatched. The CDR3 DNA is TGTGCCAGCAGTTTAGGGACAGGTGACGGGGAGCTGTTTTTT. Its translation is CASSLGTGDGELFF.

This clonotype was counted ten times or more. For the CDR3, the DNA is TGTGCCAGCAGCCAAGACCCGGACAGGGGGCAGGGCTACACCTTC. Its protein is CASSQDPDRGQGYTF. The chain uses TRBV3-1 and TRBJ1-2, with 11 positions matching TRBD1. This CDR3 has 15 residues. The V gene's germline CDR1 is LGHDT and CDR2 YNNKEL (reference sequence). V shed 0 bases and J 8 bases; nucleotides not matched to a gene: 5.